The rows below give T cell receptor beta chains drawn from one sample of a study of blood T cells in healthy people across ages. Using its own MiXCR run on the 5' RACE reads, TCRdb lists one record per CDR3 protein. The data hold around 1,100,000 distinct CDR3 sequences, with roughly two fifths observed a single time. The sequenced sample consisted of blood. The receptors were gathered from a man aged 18-30 years in good health. CDR3s include the opening cysteine and the closing phenylalanine or tryptophan. Each record gives: D gene, J gene, clone size, V gene, CDR3 protein, CDR3 DNA. A D gene is named only where the DNA matches it firmly. Only some rows state a clone size, as once, few, many or a class for expanded clones.

NA TRBJ2-3 many TRBV6-6 CASSLPRGFNDTQYF TGTGCCAGCAGTTTGCCGAGGGGTTTTAACGATACGCAGTATTTT
TRBD2 TRBJ2-7 NA TRBV20-1 CSARDLAGGPIYEQYF TGCAGTGCTAGAGATCTAGCGGGGGGGCCTATCTACGAGCAGTACTTC
NA TRBJ2-5 few TRBV12-3/TRBV12-4 CASSFSPGVPQETQYF TGTGCCAGCAGTTTTAGTCCAGGGGTTCCCCAAGAGACCCAGTACTTC
NA TRBJ2-3 few TRBV24-1 CATSDLGRGRKTDTQYF TGTGCCACCAGTGATTTAGGGCGGGGGCGGAAGACAGATACGCAGTATTTT
TRBD2 TRBJ2-5 NA TRBV10-3 CAISATTSGGGAETQYF TGTGCCATCAGTGCTACGACTAGCGGGGGGGGTGCAGAGACCCAGTACTTC
NA TRBJ1-1 NA TRBV6-6 CASSYGVLDTEAFF TGTGCCAGCAGTTACGGCGTTTTGGACACTGAAGCTTTCTTT
TRBD1 TRBJ2-3 few TRBV7-6 CASSLSPPGTGGWSQYF TGTGCCAGCAGCTTATCCCCCCCCGGGACAGGGGGCTGGTCGCAGTATTTT
NA TRBJ2-7 few TRBV5-6 CASSLSRGSSYNEQYF TGTGCCAGCAGCTTGAGCAGGGGAAGCTCCTACAATGAGCAGTACTTC
NA TRBJ2-2 NA TRBV11-1 CASSFRTANTGELFF TGTGCCAGCAGCTTCCGGACAGCCAACACCGGGGAGCTGTTTTTT
NA TRBJ2-5 NA TRBV25-1 CASSEFGTETQYF TGTGCCAGCAGTGAATTTGGGACAGAGACCCAGTACTTC
NA TRBJ1-1 NA TRBV15 CATSRDQTAAEAFF TGTGCCACCAGCAGAGATCAGACGGCGGCTGAAGCTTTCTTT
NA TRBJ2-1 few TRBV9 CASSVDMRVFDEQFF TGTGCCAGCAGCGTCGACATGAGGGTATTTGATGAGCAGTTCTTC
NA TRBJ2-7 NA TRBV7-9 CASSIGGPYNEQYF TGTGCCAGCAGCATCGGGGGGCCTTACAATGAGCAGTACTTC
NA TRBJ2-2 NA TRBV6-5 CASSEPGLNTGELFF TGTGCCAGCAGTGAACCGGGACTTAACACCGGGGAGCTGTTTTTT
NA TRBJ2-5 NA TRBV20-1 CSARVLRNQETQYF TGCAGTGCTAGAGTGCTCCGAAACCAAGAGACCCAGTACTTC
TRBD1 TRBJ1-4 NA TRBV27 CASRLQGDAWEKLFF TGTGCCAGCAGGCTTCAGGGGGATGCTTGGGAAAAACTGTTTTTT
NA TRBJ2-1 NA TRBV9 CAGSVAATGYNEQFF TGTGCCGGCAGCGTAGCGGCGACAGGCTACAATGAGCAGTTCTTC
TRBD1 TRBJ1-2 NA TRBV12-3/TRBV12-4 CTSIRTGGDYGYTF TGTACCAGCATCCGGACAGGGGGCGACTATGGCTACACCTTC
TRBD2 TRBJ2-1 few TRBV10-3 CAISGGIEQFF TGTGCCATCAGCGGGGGGATTGAGCAGTTCTTC
NA TRBJ1-2 few TRBV12-3/TRBV12-4 CASSLGARVIPLYYGYTF TGTGCCAGCAGTTTAGGGGCCAGGGTAATACCTCTATACTATGGCTACACCTTC
NA TRBJ1-5 few TRBV6-6 CASSYDGEQGRQPQHF TGTGCCAGCAGTTATGACGGGGAACAGGGACGGCAGCCCCAGCATTTT
NA TRBJ2-1 NA TRBV11-3 CASSFVDNEQFF TGTGCCAGCAGCTTCGTCGACAATGAGCAGTTCTTC
NA TRBJ1-2 NA TRBV6-1 CASKFAAKVGYTF TGTGCCAGCAAGTTCGCAGCTAAAGTTGGCTACACCTTC
NA TRBJ2-1 NA TRBV27 CAGSAVGSEGEQFF TGTGCCGGCAGTGCCGTCGGATCCGAGGGTGAGCAGTTCTTC
TRBD1 TRBJ2-7 NA TRBV9 CASSVQTGNDEQYF TGTGCCAGCAGCGTACAGACAGGGAACGACGAGCAGTACTTC
TRBD1 TRBJ2-5 many TRBV29-1 CSVGQGKETQYF TGCAGCGTTGGACAGGGCAAAGAGACCCAGTACTTC
NA TRBJ2-1 few TRBV4-3 CASSQGGAFSSEQFF TGCGCCAGCAGCCAAGGGGGGGCATTTTCTAGTGAGCAGTTCTTC
TRBD2 TRBJ2-1 NA TRBV12-3/TRBV12-4 CASSFGLVTNEQFF TGTGCCAGCAGTTTTGGACTAGTCACCAATGAGCAGTTCTTC
NA TRBJ1-6 few TRBV5-5 CASSPQTDYHSPLHF TGTGCCAGCAGCCCTCAGACGGATTACCATTCACCCCTCCACTTT
NA TRBJ1-2 NA TRBV20-1 CSARDLDGWKEGYTF TGCAGTGCTAGAGACCTCGACGGCTGGAAGGAGGGCTACACCTTC
NA TRBJ1-2 NA TRBV14 CASSHIEPNYGYTF TGTGCCAGCAGCCACATAGAACCTAACTATGGCTACACCTTC
NA TRBJ1-4 NA TRBV19 CASRGRANEKLFF TGTGCCAGCAGGGGTAGGGCTAATGAAAAACTGTTTTTT
TRBD1 TRBJ2-2 NA TRBV7-9 CASNPGTGNTGELFF TGTGCCAGCAACCCAGGGACAGGAAACACCGGGGAGCTGTTTTTT
NA TRBJ2-1 few TRBV4-1 CASSPTDHNEQFF TGCGCCAGCAGCCCGACGGATCACAATGAGCAGTTCTTC
NA TRBJ1-1 NA TRBV13 CASSLPTEAFF TGTGCCAGCAGCTTACCTACGGAAGCTTTCTTT
TRBD1 TRBJ2-5 few TRBV20-1 CSASLVQGAQETQYF TGCAGTGCTAGCCTCGTTCAGGGGGCGCAAGAGACCCAGTACTTC
NA TRBJ2-3 NA TRBV5-1 CACSEVGRVTDTQYF TGCGCCTGCAGCGAGGTTGGCAGGGTAACAGATACGCAGTATTTT
NA TRBJ1-4 NA TRBV9 CASSVFAGEGANEKLFF TGTGCCAGCAGCGTATTTGCAGGGGAAGGAGCTAATGAAAAACTGTTTTTT
NA TRBJ1-5 NA TRBV6-1 CASSSSLQGSNQPQHF TGTGCCAGCAGTTCTTCCCTACAGGGCAGCAATCAGCCCCAGCATTTT
NA TRBJ1-5 NA TRBV7-9 CASSRDQGNQPQHF TGTGCCAGCAGCAGAGACCAGGGCAATCAGCCCCAGCATTTT
TRBD1 TRBJ2-1 few TRBV7-2 CASSLGLDRDEFF TGTGCCAGCAGCTTAGGTCTCGACAGGGATGAGTTCTTC
TRBD2 TRBJ2-3 NA TRBV7-3 CASSLASGNTTSTDTQYF TGTGCCAGCAGCTTAGCTAGCGGAAACACCACTAGCACAGATACGCAGTATTTT
NA TRBJ1-5 few TRBV5-1 CASSPSGVWDQPQHF TGCGCCAGCAGCCCGAGCGGGGTTTGGGATCAGCCCCAGCATTTT
TRBD2 TRBJ2-3 NA TRBV27 CASRLSLAGAWADTQYF TGTGCCAGCAGACTTTCTCTAGCGGGGGCTTGGGCGGATACGCAGTATTTT
NA TRBJ2-3 NA TRBV5-6 CASSPVAGRTSTDTQYF TGTGCCAGCAGCCCCGTGGCAGGCCGTACTAGCACAGATACGCAGTATTTT
TRBD1 TRBJ1-5 NA TRBV28 CASRGGTANQPQHF TGTGCCAGCAGGGGGGGGACAGCTAATCAGCCCCAGCATTTT
NA TRBJ2-1 NA TRBV6-5 CASSALRSYNEQFF TGTGCCAGCAGTGCACTCCGCTCCTACAATGAGCAGTTCTTC
NA TRBJ2-1 NA TRBV4-1 CASSPQNADYNEQFF TGCGCCAGCAGCCCCCAGAACGCTGACTACAATGAGCAGTTCTTC
NA TRBJ1-1 NA TRBV14 CASSPQSGVFTEAFF TGTGCCAGCAGCCCCCAAAGCGGTGTTTTCACTGAAGCTTTCTTT
NA TRBJ1-2 few TRBV11-2 CASSLDLAGSNYGYTF TGTGCCAGCAGCTTAGATCTCGCAGGGTCTAACTATGGCTACACCTTC
NA TRBJ1-1 NA TRBV29-1 CSAMGRLTNTEAFF TGCAGCGCCATGGGACGGTTGACGAACACTGAAGCTTTCTTT
TRBD2 TRBJ2-1 many TRBV5-1 CASSLVVASGVSDNEQFF TGCGCCAGCAGCTTGGTAGTGGCTAGCGGGGTCAGTGACAATGAGCAGTTCTTC
NA TRBJ1-2 few TRBV15 CATSRLPESVGGYTF TGTGCCACCAGCAGATTGCCTGAGTCCGTGGGAGGCTACACCTTC
TRBD1 TRBJ1-2 once TRBV20-1 CSPHQGDYGYTF TGCAGTCCACATCAGGGGGACTATGGCTACACCTTC
TRBD2 TRBJ2-1 NA TRBV29-1 CSGDGLAGGPYYNEQFF TGCAGCGGGGACGGACTAGCGGGGGGGCCCTACTACAATGAGCAGTTCTTC
TRBD1 TRBJ2-5 NA TRBV12-3/TRBV12-4 CGSWTGYNVQYF TGTGGCAGCTGGACAGGTTACAATGTGCAGTACTTC
NA TRBJ1-5 NA TRBV11-2 CASSLVSGGHQPQHF TGTGCCAGCAGCTTAGTAAGCGGCGGGCATCAGCCCCAGCATTTT
TRBD2 TRBJ2-7 NA TRBV6-1 CASTSGGSYEQYF TGTGCCAGCACTAGCGGGGGGTCCTACGAGCAGTACTTC
NA TRBJ2-1 NA TRBV6-2/TRBV6-3 CASSYSPQSDAYNEQFF TGTGCCAGCAGTTACTCTCCCCAGTCCGATGCCTACAATGAGCAGTTCTTC
NA TRBJ2-2 few TRBV29-1 CSVSGLANTGELFF TGCAGCGTCTCGGGGCTGGCGAACACCGGGGAGCTGTTTTTT